This is a list of T cell receptor beta chains from one sample in a study of regulatory T cells in long-lasting Graves disease. TCRdb redid the calling of the multiplex PCR reads with MiXCR, one entry per CDR3 protein. Of a few hundred thousand distinct CDR3 sequences in the sample, 22% were seen once. This material consisted of peripheral blood mononuclear cells (PBMCs), taken when the disease was refractory, from a patient treated with antithyroid drugs. The source is a female donor with Graves disease. CDR3s include the opening cysteine and the closing phenylalanine or tryptophan. Each record gives: V gene, D gene, clone size, J gene, CDR3 DNA, CDR3 protein. The D gene is left open where the match is weak. Where a row states a size, it is once, few, many or the class of an expanded clone; other rows omit it.

TRBV29-1	TRBD2	few	TRBJ2-1	TGCAGCGGGAGTAGCGGGAGACGCTACAATGAGCAGTTCTTC	CSGSSGRRYNEQFF
TRBV27	NA	many	TRBJ1-2	TGTGCCAGCAGTCGCGGACACGCCTATGGCTACACCTTC	CASSRGHAYGYTF
TRBV7-9	TRBD1	NA	TRBJ2-5	TGTGCCAGCAGTCACGACAGGGGGAGGGAGACCCAGTACTTC	CASSHDRGRETQYF
TRBV2	NA	few	TRBJ1-5	TGTGCCAGCATGGGGTCGGATGGGGGGGGGCAGCCCCAGCATTTT	CASMGSDGGGQPQHF
TRBV12-3/TRBV12-4	TRBD1	many	TRBJ1-2	TGTGCCAGCAGTAAAACAGGGGGTAGGGGCGGCTACACCTTC	CASSKTGGRGGYTF
TRBV2	NA	many	TRBJ1-1	TGTGCCATTGGAGGCAGTGAAGCTTTCTTT	CAIGGSEAFF
TRBV20-1	NA	NA	TRBJ2-7	TGCAGTGCTAGAGATATTCGACACGAGCAGTACTTC	CSARDIRHEQYF
TRBV7-3	TRBD1	NA	TRBJ2-1	TGTGCCAGCAGCTTAGAGTCTTGGGACAGGGGAGGCAATGAGCAGTTCTTC	CASSLESWDRGGNEQFF
TRBV11-3	NA	many	TRBJ1-2	TGTGCCAGCAGCTTTGCTTCCTCTGGCTACACCTTC	CASSFASSGYTF
TRBV7-3	NA	many	TRBJ2-5	TGTGCCAGCAGCTCGAAACCGGGGGACCAAGAGACCCAGTACTTC	CASSSKPGDQETQYF
TRBV2	NA	many	TRBJ1-2	TGTGCCAGCAGTGAAGCGGAACGGAGCCTATGGGGCTACACCTTC	CASSEAERSLWGYTF
TRBV24-1	TRBD1	NA	TRBJ1-4	TGTGCCACCAGTGACTCCAGGGGGACGGAAGAAAAACTGTTTTTT	CATSDSRGTEEKLFF
TRBV11-2	NA	NA	TRBJ1-3	TGTGCCAGCAGCTTTAAGAGGGGCGGCTCTGGAAACACCATATATTTT	CASSFKRGGSGNTIYF
TRBV2	NA	many	TRBJ2-5	TGTGCCAGCAGTGCTACAGGTGTTTCGTTGGCCCAGTACTTC	CASSATGVSLAQYF
TRBV6-1	TRBD2	few	TRBJ2-7	TGTGCCAGCGGGACTAGCTTGTACGAGCAGTACTTC	CASGTSLYEQYF
TRBV5-1	TRBD1	NA	TRBJ2-7	TGCGCCAGCAGCTTCCTTCCGACAGGGACCTACGAGCAGTACTTC	CASSFLPTGTYEQYF
TRBV7-2	TRBD1	many	TRBJ2-7	TGTGCCAGCAGCTTGGGGACAGGGGTCAACGAGCAGTACTTC	CASSLGTGVNEQYF
TRBV30	NA	few	TRBJ1-1	TGTGCCTGGAGTTCAACGACGGCTGAAGCTTTCTTT	CAWSSTTAEAFF
TRBV7-2	NA	NA	TRBJ2-6	TGTGCCAGCAGCCGGACAGCCCTCGGGGCCAACGTCCTGACTTTC	CASSRTALGANVLTF
TRBV7-2	TRBD2	many	TRBJ2-7	TGTGCCAGCAGCTTAGGGGGGGGATTGTCTTACGAGCAGTACTTC	CASSLGGGLSYEQYF
TRBV6-1	TRBD1	many	TRBJ2-2	TGTGCCAGCAGCTTCGGTCCCGGGACAGGGTACACCGGGGAGCTGTTTTTT	CASSFGPGTGYTGELFF
TRBV28	NA	NA	TRBJ2-1	TGTGCCAGCAAGTACGCACCCTACAATGAGCAGTTCTTC	CASKYAPYNEQFF
TRBV12-3/TRBV12-4	NA	many	TRBJ1-2	TGTGCCAGCAGTCCCCCGGGCAGAGGGCCCTACACCTTC	CASSPPGRGPYTF
TRBV30	TRBD2	few	TRBJ2-2	TGTGCCTGGAGTCCAGGGGCGGGAGGAGGCGGGGAGCTGTTTTTT	CAWSPGAGGGGELFF
TRBV7-2	NA	NA	TRBJ1-5	TGTGCCAGCAGCTTAGGGGGTGCAGAACAGCCCCAGCATTTT	CASSLGGAEQPQHF
TRBV12-3/TRBV12-4	NA	many	TRBJ1-4	TGTGCCAGCAGTTTAGGGGGGGCCCTAAGACTGTTTTTT	CASSLGGALRLFF
TRBV5-1	NA	NA	TRBJ1-2	TGCGCCAGCAGCTTCGTGGGAAACTATGGCTACACCTTC	CASSFVGNYGYTF